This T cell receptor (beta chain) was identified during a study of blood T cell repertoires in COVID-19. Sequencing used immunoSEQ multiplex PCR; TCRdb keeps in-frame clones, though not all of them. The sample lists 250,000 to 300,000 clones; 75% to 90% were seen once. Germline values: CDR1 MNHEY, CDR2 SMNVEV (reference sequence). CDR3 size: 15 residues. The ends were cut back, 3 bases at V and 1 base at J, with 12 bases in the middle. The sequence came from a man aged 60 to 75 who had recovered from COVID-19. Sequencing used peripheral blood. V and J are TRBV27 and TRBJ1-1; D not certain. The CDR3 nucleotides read TGTGCCAGCAGTTTGGCTTTCGCGGCGAACACTGAAGCTTTCTTT. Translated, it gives CASSLAFAANTEAFF.